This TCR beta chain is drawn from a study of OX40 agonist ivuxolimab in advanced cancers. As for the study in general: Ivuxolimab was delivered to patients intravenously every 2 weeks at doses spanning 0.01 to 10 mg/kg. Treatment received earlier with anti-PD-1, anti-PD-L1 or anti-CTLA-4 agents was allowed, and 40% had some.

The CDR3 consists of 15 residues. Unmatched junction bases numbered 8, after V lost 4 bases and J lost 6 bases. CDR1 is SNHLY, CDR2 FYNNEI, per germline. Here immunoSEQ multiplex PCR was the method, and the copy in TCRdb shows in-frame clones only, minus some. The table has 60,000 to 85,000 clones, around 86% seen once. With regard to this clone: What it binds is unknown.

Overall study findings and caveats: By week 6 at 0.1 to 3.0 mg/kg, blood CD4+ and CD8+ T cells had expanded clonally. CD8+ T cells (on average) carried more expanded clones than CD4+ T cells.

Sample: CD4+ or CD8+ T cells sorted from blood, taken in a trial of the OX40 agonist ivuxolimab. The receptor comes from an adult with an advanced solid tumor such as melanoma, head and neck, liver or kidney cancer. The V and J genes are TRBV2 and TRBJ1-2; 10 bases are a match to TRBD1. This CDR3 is CASSVQGQGTDGYTF. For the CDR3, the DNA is TGTGCCAGCAGTGTGCAGGGACAGGGGACCGATGGCTACACCTTC.